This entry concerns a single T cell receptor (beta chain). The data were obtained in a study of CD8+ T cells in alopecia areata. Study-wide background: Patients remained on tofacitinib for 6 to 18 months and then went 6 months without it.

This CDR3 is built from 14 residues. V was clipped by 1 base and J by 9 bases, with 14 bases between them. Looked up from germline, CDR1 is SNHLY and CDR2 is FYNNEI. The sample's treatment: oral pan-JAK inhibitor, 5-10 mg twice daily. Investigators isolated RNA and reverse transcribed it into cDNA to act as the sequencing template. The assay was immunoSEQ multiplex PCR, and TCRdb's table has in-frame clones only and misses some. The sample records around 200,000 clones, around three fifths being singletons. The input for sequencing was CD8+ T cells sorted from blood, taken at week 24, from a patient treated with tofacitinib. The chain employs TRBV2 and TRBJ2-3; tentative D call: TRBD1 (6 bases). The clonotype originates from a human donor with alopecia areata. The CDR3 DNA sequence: TGTGCCAGCAGTGAAGTGGGACAAGACAGGACGCAGTATTTT. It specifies CASSEVGQDRTQYF.